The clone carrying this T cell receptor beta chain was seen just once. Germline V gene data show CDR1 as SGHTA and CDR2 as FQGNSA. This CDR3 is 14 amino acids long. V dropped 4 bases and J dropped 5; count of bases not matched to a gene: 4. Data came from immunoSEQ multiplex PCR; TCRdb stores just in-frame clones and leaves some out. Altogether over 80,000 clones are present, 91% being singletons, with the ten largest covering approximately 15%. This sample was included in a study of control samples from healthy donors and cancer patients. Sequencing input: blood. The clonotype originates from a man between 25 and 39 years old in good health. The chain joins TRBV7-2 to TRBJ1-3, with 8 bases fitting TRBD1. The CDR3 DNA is TGTGCCAGCAGCTCCCGACAGGGGAGAAACACCATATATTTT. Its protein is CASSSRQGRNTIYF.